The 29 T cell receptor beta chains below come from one sample, sequenced in a study of immune cell composition in non-small cell lung cancer. Using immunoSEQ multiplex PCR, the repertoire was profiled, and TCRdb retains in-frame clones only, with some absent. The sample holds thousands of clones, under 80% seen once. Sequencing was performed on lung tumor tissue. The receptors shown here come from a human donor with non-small cell lung cancer.

The CDR3 region has the DNA TGTGCCTTCGGAGGGCCGAACGAGCAGTACTTC. Translating gives CAFGGPNEQYF. The V and J genes are TRBV30 and TRBJ2-7; D possibly corresponds to TRBD2 (6 bases). V was pared by 7 bases and J by 5 bases, with 12 bases between. Germline V gene sequence: CDR1 GTSNPN, CDR2 SVGIG (reference sequence). The length of the CDR3 is 11 residues.

This chain links TRBV21-1 with TRBJ2-1; the table names TRBD1, a call not compared with the DNA. TRBV21-1 is listed as a pseudogene. CDR3 length: 16 amino acids. For the CDR3, the DNA is TGTGCCAGCAGCAAAAAGGGGGACACTTCCAACAATGAGCAGTTCTTC. Protein: CASSKKGDTSNNEQFF.

J is TRBJ2-5 and V is TRBV6-1, with D tentatively TRBD1 or TRBD2 (5 bases each). CDR1 is MNHNS, CDR2 SASEGT, per germline. This CDR3 is 13 amino acids long. V was shortened by 7 bases and J by 3 bases, with 12 bases between the two germline ends. CDR3 in amino acids: CASTTGTKETQYF. The CDR3, as DNA: TGTGCCAGCACAACCGGGACGAAAGAGACCCAGTACTTC.

The rearrangement uses TRBV14 and TRBJ2-7; weak D call: TRBD1 (5 bases). With 2 bases removed from V and 2 bases from J, the gap between germline ends came to 16 bases. The CDR3 consists of 16 residues. Germline V gene data show CDR1 as SGHDN and CDR2 as FVKESK. CDR3 DNA: TGTGCCAGCAGCCAACGTCTTCAGGGTCCAGCCTACGAGCAGTACTTC. This codes for CASSQRLQGPAYEQYF. The full variable domain, rest sourced from reference TRBV14 and TRBJ2-7, is EAGVTQFPSHSVIEKGQTVTLRCDPISGHDNLYWYRRVMGKEIKFLLHFVKESKQDESGMPNNRFLAERTGGTYSTLKVQPAELEDSGVYFCASSQRLQGPAYEQYFGPGTRLTVT.

This chain links TRBV4-3 with TRBJ1-3, with D maybe TRBD1 (5 bases). The CDR3 consists of 16 residues. The ends were cut back, 0 bases at V and 4 bases at J, with 13 bases in the middle. Germline V gives CDR1 LGHNA, CDR2 YSLEER. CDR3 DNA: TGCGCCAGCAGCCAAGATCATGGGGGGTCGGGAAACACCATATATTTT. Encoded protein: CASSQDHGGSGNTIYF.

This clone has only one observation. This same CDR3 is encoded by further DNA sequences in the sample. The V and J genes are TRBV5-1 and TRBJ1-4; 9 bases are a match to TRBD1. Germline CDR1 is SGHRS and CDR2 is YFSETQ. The CDR3 covers 14 residues. V was clipped by 5 bases and J by 4 bases; unmatched bases: 3. DNA for the CDR3: TGCGCCAGCAGTCCGACAGGGGGTAATGAAAAACTGTTTTTT. Protein sequence: CASSPTGGNEKLFF.

The chain has TRBV7-2 and TRBJ2-3; D gene uncertain. The CDR3 totals 10 residues. CDR1 is SGHTA and CDR2 is FQGNSA in the germline V gene. Trimming cost V 6 bases and J 9 bases, with 7 bases left between them. In DNA form, the CDR3 reads TGTGCCAGCAGTTTAAACACGCAGTATTTT. Amino acid sequence: CASSLNTQYF.

The CDR3, as DNA: TGTGCCAGCAACCCCGGGACAGGGGGCTTCTATGGCTACACCTTC. Translated: CASNPGTGGFYGYTF. The chain joins TRBV6-1 to TRBJ1-2, with 12 bases fitting TRBD1. The CDR3 spans 15 residues. CDR1 MNHNS and CDR2 SASEGT come from the germline V gene. The ends lost 7 bases at V and 4 bases at J; junction bases unmatched: 7.

The chain employs TRBV28 and TRBJ2-3; 10 bases are a match to TRBD1. V was clipped by 4 bases and J by 1 base; unmatched bases: 2. The CDR3 is 15 amino acids. Germline CDR1 MDHEN, CDR2 SYDVKM. The CDR3 bases are TGTGCCAGCAGTTCGACAGGGGGCGGCACAGATACGCAGTATTTT. This sequence encodes CASSSTGGGTDTQYF.

The rearrangement uses TRBV30 and TRBJ2-7; possibly TRBD1 for D (6 bases). Germline-derived CDR1 and CDR2 are GTSNPN and SVGIG (reference sequence). The CDR3 has 14 residues. V was clipped by 5 bases and J by 6 bases, with 20 bases between them. The CDR3 region has the DNA TGTGCCTGGGGATGGGGACAACCATTTGGCGAGCAGTACTTC. Encoded protein: CAWGWGQPFGEQYF.

This clone was counted a few times. This chain uses TRBV21-1 with TRBJ1-1. TRBV21-1 is classified as a pseudogene. CDR3 length: 14 residues. The CDR3 reads CASSKRSRDTEAFF. The CDR3 nucleotides are TGTGCCAGCAGCAAACGAAGTCGGGACACTGAAGCTTTCTTT.

The chain combines TRBV28 with TRBJ1-2; 7 positions match TRBD1. V lost 5 bases, J lost 7 bases, and 13 bases stayed unmatched. CDR1 and CDR2 (germline): MDHEN, SYDVKM. The CDR3 length is 15 residues. The CDR3 protein is CASSPAGGEISGYTF. DNA of the CDR3: TGTGCCAGCAGTCCGGCAGGGGGAGAAATTAGTGGCTACACCTTC.

This chain joins TRBV7-2 and TRBJ1-5; possibly TRBD1 for D (5 bases). The CDR3 consists of 15 residues. CDR1 SGHTA and CDR2 FQGNSA come from the germline V gene. The V end lost 1 base, the J end lost 0 bases, and 7 bases lay between the germline ends. The CDR3 coding sequence is TGTGCCAGCAGCTTAGGGGGCTATAGCAATCAGCCCCAGCATTTT. It translates to CASSLGGYSNQPQHF.

The chain employs TRBV30 and TRBJ1-1; D gene uncertain. Per germline, CDR1 GTSNPN and CDR2 SVGIG (reference sequence). This CDR3 region has 15 residues. V was pared by 1 base and J by 3 bases, with 15 bases between. This CDR3 is CAWSANGGGYTEAFF. The CDR3 DNA follows: TGTGCCTGGAGTGCAAACGGAGGAGGGTACACTGAAGCTTTCTTT. Using reference TRBV30 and TRBJ1-1 for the parts outside the CDR3, the full variable domain is SQTIHQWPATLVQPVGSPLSLECTVEGTSNPNLYWYRQAAGRGLQLLFYSVGIGQISSEVPQNLSASRPQDRQFILSSKKLLLSDSGFYLCAWSANGGGYTEAFFGQGTRLTVV.

J is TRBJ2-7 and V is TRBV2; weak D call: TRBD2 (5 bases). The CDR3 has 13 residues. Trimming removed 4 bases from V and 3 bases from J, with 10 bases in between. The V gene's germline CDR1 is SNHLY and CDR2 FYNNEI. CDR3: CASSARGLYEQYF. CDR3 nucleotide sequence: TGTGCCAGCAGTGCTCGCGGACTCTACGAGCAGTACTTC.

The gene calls are TRBV14 and TRBJ2-5, with 9 bases identical to TRBD1. The CDR3 totals 15 residues. Germline CDR1 and CDR2: SGHDN and FVKESK. Unmatched junction bases numbered 5, after V lost 2 bases and J lost 4 bases. The DNA of the CDR3 is TGTGCCAGCAGCCAATGGACAGGGGCGGGAGAGACCCAGTACTTC. This encodes CASSQWTGAGETQYF.

The sample holds one count of this clone. J is TRBJ2-7 and V is TRBV7-8, with TRBD2 identical over 9 bases. The V segment lost 0 bases and the J segment 0 bases; nucleotides outside the gene matches: 6. This CDR3 is 17 amino acids long. The germline V gene encodes CDR1 SGHVS and CDR2 FQNEAQ. DNA for the CDR3: TGTGCCAGCAGCTTAGCAAGGAGCGGGGGGCGCTCCTACGAGCAGTACTTC. This codes for CASSLARSGGRSYEQYF.

This clone has only one observation. In DNA, the CDR3 is TGTGCCAGCAGCGTCAGGGGGTACGGGGGCGCAGATACGCAGTATTTT. Translating gives CASSVRGYGGADTQYF. This sequence joins TRBV9 and TRBJ2-3; D possibly corresponds to TRBD1 (7 bases). The CDR3 is 16 amino acids. Trimming removed 2 bases from V and 4 bases from J, with 17 bases in between. CDR1 and CDR2 from the germline V gene are SGDLS and YYNGEE.

This clone came up a few times. This sequence joins TRBV28 and TRBJ1-3; D remains ambiguous. The germline CDR1 and CDR2 sequences are MDHEN and SYDVKM. The CDR3 runs 13 residues. The germline V and J ends were trimmed by 3 bases and 4 bases, with 7 bases remaining between them. The CDR3 reads CASSFGLGNTIYF. The CDR3 bases are TGTGCCAGCAGTTTTGGTCTCGGAAACACCATATATTTT. Filled out from reference TRBV28 and TRBJ1-3, the complete variable domain reads DVKVTQSSRYLVKRTGEKVFLECVQDMDHENMFWYRQDPGLGLRLIYFSYDVKMKEKGDIPEGYSVSREKKERFSLILESASTNQTSMYLCASSFGLGNTIYFGEGSWLTVV.

The V and J genes are TRBV19 and TRBJ1-5; the D gene is possibly TRBD1 (6 bases). CDR1 LNHDA and CDR2 SQIVND come from the germline V gene (reference sequence). V shed 3 bases and J shed 5 bases, with 14 bases lying between them. The length of the CDR3 is 15 residues. The CDR3 here is CASSMTGGAHQPQHF. CDR3 sequence (DNA): TGTGCCAGTAGTATGACGGGGGGCGCCCATCAGCCCCAGCATTTT.

The rearrangement uses TRBV2 and TRBJ1-1, with 8 bases lining up with TRBD1. J gave up 10 bases and V 2 bases, and 9 bases lay outside the gene matches. Germline V lookup: CDR1 SNHLY, CDR2 FYNNEI. The CDR3 contains 14 residues. The CDR3 reads CASSEMGDRLGAFF. The CDR3 region has the DNA TGTGCCAGCAGTGAAATGGGGGACAGGCTGGGAGCTTTCTTT. The whole variable domain, filled in from reference TRBV2 and TRBJ1-1, reads EPEVTQTPSHQVTQMGQEVILRCVPISNHLYFYWYRQILGQKVEFLVSFYNNEISEKSEIFDDQFSVERPDGSNFTLKIRSTKLEDSAMYFCASSEMGDRLGAFFGQGTRLTVV.

The V gene is TRBV29-1, the J gene TRBJ2-3; the match to TRBD2 covers 9 bases. Germline CDR1 and CDR2: SQVTM and ANQGSEA. Unmatched junction bases numbered 8, after V lost 6 bases and J lost 1 base. The length of the CDR3 is 15 residues. The DNA of the CDR3 is TGCAGCGTAGAGCCACTAGCGGGCCGCACAGATACGCAGTATTTT. Translation gives CSVEPLAGRTDTQYF.

This chain links TRBV4-3 with TRBJ2-7; perhaps TRBD2 as D (6 bases). Germline-derived CDR1 and CDR2 are LGHNA and YSLEER. The CDR3 is made up of 17 amino acids. Trimming removed 1 base at V and 6 bases at J, with 22 bases between. The chain's CDR3 is CASSQGSRQAGRGEQYF. CDR3 DNA sequence: TGCGCCAGCAGCCAAGGTTCTAGGCAGGCGGGGAGAGGCGAGCAGTACTTC.

This clone appeared a single time. The chain uses TRBV9 and TRBJ2-3, with 8 positions matching TRBD1. Germline lookup yields CDR1 SGDLS and CDR2 YYNGEE. V lost 0 bases, J lost 9 bases, and 9 bases stayed unmatched. The length of the CDR3 is 15 residues. The CDR3 DNA follows: TGTGCCAGCAGCGTAGCCGGACAGGGATTGGGCACGCAGTATTTT. Translated, it gives CASSVAGQGLGTQYF.

The rearrangement joins TRBV5-1 to TRBJ1-4, with D uncertain. This CDR3 has 14 residues. Germline values: CDR1 SGHRS, CDR2 YFSETQ. The ends were cut back, 5 bases at V and 0 bases at J, with 8 bases in the middle. DNA of the CDR3: TGCGCCAGCAGACCCGGGACAACTAATGAAAAACTGTTTTTT. This codes for CASRPGTTNEKLFF. The full variable domain, its missing parts supplied by reference TRBV5-1 and TRBJ1-4, is KAGVTQTPRYLIKTRGQQVTLSCSPISGHRSVSWYQQTPGQGLQFLFEYFSETQRNKGNFPGRFSGRQFSNSRSEMNVSTLELGDSALYLCASRPGTTNEKLFFGSGTQLSVL.

The chain has TRBV27 and TRBJ1-1; 9 bases are shared with TRBD1. Trimming cost V 4 bases and J 5 bases; bases outside gene matches: 5. The CDR3 loop spans 14 amino acids. The germline CDR1 and CDR2 sequences are MNHEY and SMNVEV (reference sequence). The CDR3 reads CASSYSGTGTEAFF. The DNA of the CDR3 is TGTGCCAGCAGTTACTCCGGGACAGGGACTGAAGCTTTCTTT.

The CDR3 is CATSREGTGGNTIYF. The CDR3 DNA reads as TGTGCCACCAGCAGAGAAGGGACAGGTGGAAACACCATATATTTT. The chain has TRBV15 and TRBJ1-3, with 8 bases fitting TRBD1. This CDR3 is 15 amino acids long. The germline V gene has CDR1 LNHNV and CDR2 YYDKDF (reference sequence). Unmatched junction bases numbered 1, after V lost 0 bases and J lost 3 bases.

The chain carries TRBV2 and TRBJ2-7; 9 positions match TRBD1. Germline V gene sequence: CDR1 SNHLY, CDR2 FYNNEI. CDR3 length equals 14 residues. V lost 5 bases and J lost 4; bases outside the gene matches: 6. CDR3 loop: CASSLQGARYEQYF. Written as DNA, the CDR3 is TGTGCCAGCAGTCTACAGGGGGCGAGATACGAGCAGTACTTC.

The gene calls are TRBV13 and TRBJ1-3; no clear D gene. The CDR3 is 15 residues long. V lost 1 base and J lost 1, with 8 bases in between. Looked up from germline, CDR1 is PRHDT and CDR2 is FYEKMQ (reference sequence). The CDR3 DNA reads as TGTGCCAGCAGCTTAGTCGCGCGGTCTGGAAACACCATATATTTT. Its translation: CASSLVARSGNTIYF.